Shown below are 12 T cell receptor beta chains from a single sample sequenced in a study of T-cell memory formation after mild COVID-19. Each CDR3 protein is one row after TCRdb ran MiXCR on the 5' RACE reads. This sample has fewer than 650,000 distinct CDR3 sequences, with around 15% found just once. The sample was PBMCs or a T cell subset sorted from them (not recorded which). Receptor source: an adult woman who had mild COVID-19 (a few samples of this study predate the infection). Cell type and time point are not known.

This rearrangement joins TRBV6-5 to TRBJ2-7; D possibly corresponds to TRBD2 (7 bases). CDR3 length equals 14 residues. Looked up from germline, CDR1 is MNHEY and CDR2 is SVGAGI. With 8 bases removed from V and 7 bases from J, the gap between germline ends came to 21 bases. CDR3 sequence reads: CASQVDGGGAEQYF. CDR3 nucleotides: TGTGCCAGCCAGGTTGATGGAGGGGGGGCTGAGCAGTACTTC.

In its sample, this clonotype was seen a few times. This rearrangement joins TRBV5-1 to TRBJ2-1; 10 bases line up with TRBD1. CDR1 and CDR2 (germline): SGHRS, YFSETQ. The V segment lost 4 bases and the J segment 8 bases; nucleotides outside the gene matches: 6. The CDR3 extends over 14 amino acids. The CDR3 bases are TGCGCCAGCAGCACAGGACAGGGGGTCGATGAGCAGTTCTTC. Amino acids: CASSTGQGVDEQFF.

This chain uses TRBV29-1 with TRBJ2-3; the D is unclear. The CDR3 loop spans 13 amino acids. The germline gives CDR1 SQVTM, CDR2 ANQGSEA. The V and J ends lost 1 base and 4 bases respectively, with 9 bases between them. In DNA, the CDR3 is TGCAGCGTTGAAGGGGTTGGGTCAGATACGCAGTATTTT. Translating it yields CSVEGVGSDTQYF.

This clonotype has at least ten counts. This chain uses TRBV4-1 with TRBJ1-2, with D perhaps matching TRBD1 (6 bases). The V and J ends lost 4 bases and 3 bases respectively, with 15 bases between them. CDR1 and CDR2 (germline): MGHRA, YSYEKL. This CDR3 comprises 15 residues. CDR3 protein: CASSPGRAGDYGYTF. The CDR3 DNA reads as TGCGCCAGCAGCCCGGGTCGGGCAGGGGACTATGGCTACACCTTC.

This clonotype occurred a few times. This sequence joins TRBV30 and TRBJ2-7; 7 nucleotides agree with TRBD1. V gave up 2 bases and J gave up 3 bases; unmatched junction bases: 10. This CDR3 has 15 amino acids. Germline V lookup: CDR1 GTSNPN, CDR2 SVGIG (reference sequence). Here the CDR3 reads CAWSTNRGPFYEQYF. The CDR3 DNA sequence: TGTGCCTGGAGTACAAACAGGGGACCGTTCTACGAGCAGTACTTC.

This clonotype has a handful of counts. The rearrangement uses TRBV7-3 and TRBJ2-2; TRBD2 matches 7 bases. The CDR3 is made up of 14 amino acids. Losses at the gene ends were 2 bases for V and 6 bases for J; bases not matched to a gene: 3. Germline V lookup: CDR1 SGHTA, CDR2 FQGTGA. The CDR3 spells CASSLDSGPGELFF. CDR3 in DNA: TGTGCCAGCAGCTTAGATAGCGGGCCCGGGGAGCTGTTTTTT.

The chain links TRBV20-1 to TRBJ2-2; TRBD2 might be the D (5 bases). CDR3 length: 13 amino acids. CDR1 DFQATT and CDR2 SNEGSKA come from the germline V gene (reference sequence). With 6 bases removed from V and 5 bases from J, the gap between germline ends came to 13 bases. The CDR3 region is CSAPGRGTGELFF. CDR3 DNA sequence: TGCAGTGCCCCAGGTCGCGGGACCGGGGAGCTGTTTTTT.

This chain uses TRBV4-1 with TRBJ1-2, with TRBD1 matching over 7 bases. This CDR3 has 16 residues. CDR1 is MGHRA, CDR2 YSYEKL, per germline. J was trimmed by 3 bases and V by 0 bases; bases with no gene match: 7. The CDR3 here is CASSQDVRQGDYGYTF. DNA of the CDR3: TGCGCCAGCAGCCAAGATGTTCGACAGGGAGACTATGGCTACACCTTC.

This clonotype was detected only a few times. V and J are TRBV4-1 and TRBJ2-1; 12 nucleotides agree with TRBD2. V dropped 2 bases and J dropped 8; count of bases not matched to a gene: 7. Germline V gives CDR1 MGHRA, CDR2 YSYEKL. The CDR3 has 16 amino acids. The CDR3 DNA reads TGCGCCAGCAGCCAACTTACTAGCGGGGGGTCGGATGAGCAGTTCTTC. Its protein is CASSQLTSGGSDEQFF.

The genes are TRBV7-9 and TRBJ1-1; D unresolved. This CDR3 region has 14 residues. V was clipped by 0 bases and J by 4 bases, with 9 bases between them. Germline CDR1 is SEHNR and CDR2 is FQNEAQ (reference sequence). The CDR3 sequence: CASSLAVRSTEAFF. The DNA for the CDR3 is TGTGCCAGCAGCTTAGCGGTCCGAAGCACTGAAGCTTTCTTT.

The chain recombines TRBV19 with TRBJ1-2, with 9 bases identical to TRBD1. After removal of 5 bases from V and 7 bases from J, the junction contained 8 bases not matched to a gene. The CDR3 covers 14 residues. Germline CDR1 reads LNHDA; CDR2 reads SQIVND (reference sequence). CDR3 sequence: CASSPRQGVGGYTF. The CDR3 DNA reads TGTGCCAGTAGTCCCCGACAGGGGGTCGGTGGCTACACCTTC.

In its sample, this clonotype was seen a few times. The chain employs TRBV4-1 and TRBJ2-5, with 14 nucleotides matching TRBD2. Trimming at V came to 0 bases and at J to 4 bases, leaving 7 bases not matched to a gene. This CDR3 has 18 residues. Germline assignment: CDR1 MGHRA and CDR2 YSYEKL. The CDR3 region is CASSQDRGLAGGRETQYF. The CDR3 region has the DNA TGCGCCAGCAGCCAAGATCGCGGACTAGCGGGGGGAAGAGAGACCCAGTACTTC.